The 18 T cell receptor beta chains below were found in one sample sequenced in a study of CD8+ T cells in alopecia areata. Extraction of RNA preceded its reverse transcription into cDNA, which served as the sequencing template. Assay: immunoSEQ multiplex PCR; the TCRdb copy retains only in-frame clones and omits some. The table records about 270,000 clones, 45% to 70% of them present only once. Documented treatment: oral pan-JAK inhibitor, 5-10 mg twice daily. Sequences were derived from CD4+ T cells sorted from blood, sampled at week 52, from a patient treated with tofacitinib. The source of these receptors is a human donor with alopecia areata.

The gene calls are TRBV9 and TRBJ1-2; D is ambiguous. Germline lookup yields CDR1 SGDLS and CDR2 YYNGEE. The CDR3 runs to 12 residues. The V end was cut by 7 bases, the J end by 1 base, with 8 bases between. CDR3 sequence (DNA): TGTGCCAGCGGGCAAGTTAACTATGGCTACACCTTC. This codes for CASGQVNYGYTF.

This clone has just a few counts. The chain links TRBV29-1 to TRBJ2-7; the D gene is possibly TRBD2 (6 bases). CDR1 and CDR2 from the germline V gene are SQVTM and ANQGSEA. V lost 3 bases, J lost 3 bases, and 18 bases lay in between. The CDR3 has 15 amino acids. The CDR3 DNA is TGCAGCGTTGAGGCCTGGGAGGCGGTGGGCTACGAGCAGTACTTC. Encoded protein: CSVEAWEAVGYEQYF.

The chain uses TRBV6-6 and TRBJ1-2; weak D call: TRBD1 (5 bases). The CDR3 runs to 14 residues. The V end lost 5 bases, the J end lost 8 bases, and 18 bases lay between the germline ends. Germline V gene sequence: CDR1 MNHNY, CDR2 SVGAGI (reference sequence). The CDR3 DNA sequence: TGTGCCAGCAGTCGCACCCCAGGGACGCGCGGCTACACCTTC. This codes for CASSRTPGTRGYTF.

This rearrangement joins TRBV25-1 to TRBJ1-1; D is ambiguous. V was shortened by 4 bases and J by 2 bases, with 8 bases between the two germline ends. The germline V gene has CDR1 MGHDK and CDR2 SYGVNS. This CDR3 comprises 13 residues. CDR3 residues: CASSGIGNTEAFF. The DNA for the CDR3 is TGTGCCAGCAGTGGTATCGGCAACACTGAAGCTTTCTTT.

Only a few counts were recorded for this clone. The chain uses TRBV6-6 and TRBJ2-7; D is ambiguous. Germline CDR1 reads MNHNY; CDR2 reads SVGAGI (reference sequence). V was trimmed by 5 bases and J by 1 base, leaving 6 bases between them. The CDR3 sequence is 12 residues long. The CDR3 reads CASSLSSYEQYF. The CDR3 DNA sequence: TGTGCCAGCAGTCTCTCATCCTACGAGCAGTACTTC.

V and J are TRBV11-1 and TRBJ2-6; D uncertain. CDR1 is SGHAT, CDR2 FQDESV, per germline (reference sequence). The CDR3 is made up of 14 amino acids. V was shortened by 5 bases and J by 1 base, with 6 bases between the two germline ends. The CDR3 sequence: CASSRVSGANVLTF. The CDR3 region has the DNA TGTGCCAGCAGCCGGGTATCTGGGGCCAACGTCCTGACTTTC.

The rearrangement uses TRBV5-1 and TRBJ1-4; no definite D call. V was cut by 5 bases and J by 6 bases, with 14 bases left in between. Germline loops: CDR1 SGHRS, CDR2 YFSETQ. The CDR3 covers 14 residues. CDR3 loop: CASRVSGSDEKLFF. As DNA, the CDR3 is TGCGCCAGCAGGGTTTCCGGAAGCGATGAAAAACTGTTTTTT.

The V gene is TRBV30, the J gene TRBJ2-1; D remains ambiguous. Germline CDR1 and CDR2: GTSNPN and SVGIG (reference sequence). This CDR3 is built from 11 residues. Trimming removed 4 bases at V and 5 bases at J, with 6 bases between. CDR3 amino acids: CAWTNDNEQFF. The CDR3 DNA reads TGTGCCTGGACCAATGACAATGAGCAGTTCTTC.

The chain joins TRBV30 to TRBJ1-4; D is undetermined. Trimming shortened V by 3 bases and J by 8 bases, and 13 bases separated the two germline ends. Germline-derived CDR1 and CDR2 are GTSNPN and SVGIG (reference sequence). This CDR3 is 13 amino acids long. The CDR3, as DNA: TGTGCCTGGAGAAGTCAGAGGGCGGAAAAACTGTTTTTT. Its protein is CAWRSQRAEKLFF. The full variable domain, its missing parts supplied by reference TRBV30 and TRBJ1-4, is SQTIHQWPATLVQPVGSPLSLECTVEGTSNPNLYWYRQAAGRGLQLLFYSVGIGQISSEVPQNLSASRPQDRQFILSSKKLLLSDSGFYLCAWRSQRAEKLFFGSGTQLSVL.

V and J are TRBV29-1 and TRBJ1-5; D is ambiguous. The ends were cut back, 7 bases at V and 9 bases at J, with 16 bases in the middle. This CDR3 spans 12 amino acids. Germline V lookup: CDR1 SQVTM, CDR2 ANQGSEA. The DNA of the CDR3 is TGCAGCGCCGGCGGGAGCACGGGGCCCCAGCATTTT. This gives the protein CSAGGSTGPQHF.

The chain recombines TRBV29-1 with TRBJ1-2, with D tentatively TRBD1 (5 bases). From germline, CDR1 is SQVTM and CDR2 ANQGSEA. The V end was cut by 4 bases, the J end by 4 bases, with 13 bases between. The CDR3 spans 13 residues. CDR3 in DNA: TGCAGCGTTGTAGTCAGGGTGGGCTATGGCTACACCTTC. Translated: CSVVVRVGYGYTF.

V usage is TRBV9 and J usage is TRBJ1-6; D is uncertain. This CDR3 is 13 amino acids long. Trimming took off 3 bases at V and 7 bases at J, with 8 bases between the two ends. Germline V lookup: CDR1 SGDLS, CDR2 YYNGEE. This CDR3 is CASSELGNSPLHF. CDR3 DNA sequence: TGTGCCAGCAGCGAACTTGGGAATTCACCCCTCCACTTT.

The chain recombines TRBV30 with TRBJ1-1; 7 nucleotides line up with TRBD1. The CDR3 runs 12 residues. The germline V gene encodes CDR1 GTSNPN and CDR2 SVGIG (reference sequence). V was pared by 1 base and J by 6 bases, with 2 bases of the junction left unmatched. The CDR3 DNA is TGTGCCTGGAGTGGACAGGGCGCTGAAGCTTTCTTT. Translation gives CAWSGQGAEAFF.

This chain connects TRBV4-1 to TRBJ2-1; 7 nucleotides match TRBD1. CDR3 length: 14 residues. CDR1 MGHRA and CDR2 YSYEKL come from the germline V gene. V shed 1 base and J 10 bases; nucleotides not matched to a gene: 7. CDR3 DNA: TGCGCCAGCAGCCAAGTCCCCCTGACAGGGGAGCAGTTCTTC. This codes for CASSQVPLTGEQFF.

The chain employs TRBV7-2 and TRBJ2-1; 7 bases are a match to TRBD1. The germline V gene has CDR1 SGHTA and CDR2 FQGNSA. With V trimmed by 4 bases and J by 5 bases, 8 bases remained unmatched. CDR3 size: 15 residues. This chain's CDR3 is CASSYSGTVDNEQFF. The DNA of the CDR3 is TGTGCCAGCAGCTACTCCGGGACAGTAGACAATGAGCAGTTCTTC.

This clone has just a few counts. This sequence joins TRBV28 and TRBJ2-5; D tentatively reads TRBD1 or TRBD2 (5 bases each). This CDR3 region has 14 residues. Germline CDR1 and CDR2: MDHEN and SYDVKM. V dropped 3 bases and J dropped 3 bases, with 11 bases sitting between them. As DNA, the CDR3 is TGTGCCAGCAGTTTGAGGGACCGAGAAGAGACCCAGTACTTC. Encoded protein: CASSLRDREETQYF.

The CDR3 sequence is CSVEGGVNYGYTF. The DNA of the CDR3 is TGCAGCGTTGAAGGAGGAGTTAACTATGGCTACACCTTC. This sequence joins TRBV29-1 and TRBJ1-2; no clear D gene. The CDR3 loop spans 13 amino acids. Germline loops: CDR1 SQVTM, CDR2 ANQGSEA. V dropped 1 base and J dropped 1 base, with 7 bases sitting between them.

In this sample, this clone turned up a few times. The chain employs TRBV9 and TRBJ2-3; D is possibly TRBD1 or TRBD2 (5 bases each). The CDR3 sequence is 13 residues long. Germline V gives CDR1 SGDLS, CDR2 YYNGEE. V was clipped by 10 bases and J by 3 bases, with 15 bases between them. The CDR3 sequence is CASGSGITDTQYF. The CDR3, as DNA: TGTGCCTCAGGGAGCGGAATTACAGATACGCAGTATTTT.